This passage covers 8 T cell receptor beta chains from one sample sequenced in a study of regulatory T cells in long-lasting Graves disease. Noted time point: persistent/refractory GD, antithyroid drugs over 5 years with positive TRAb. PBMC-extracted RNA yielded the TCR library. Assembly of TCR beta libraries relied on iRepertoire HTBI primers together with Arm-PCR of CDR3 regions. TCRdb analysed the multiplex PCR reads with MiXCR anew, one entry per CDR3 protein. The sample includes under 450,000 distinct CDR3 sequences, around 23% seen only once; the top ten take around 30%. The material was peripheral blood mononuclear cells (PBMCs), obtained when the disease was refractory, from a patient treated with antithyroid drugs. The receptors were gathered from a woman between 35 and 50 years old with Graves disease.

This clonotype was observed once. The chain uses TRBV28 and TRBJ1-5; D possibly corresponds to TRBD1 (5 bases). V lost 7 bases to trimming and J lost 2 bases, with 6 bases between them. Germline values: CDR1 MDHEN, CDR2 SYDVKM. There are 12 residues in the CDR3. DNA for the CDR3: TGTGCCAGCAAAGGGGGCAATCAGCCCCAGCATTTT. This encodes CASKGGNQPQHF.

This clonotype was seen a handful of times. The J gene is TRBJ2-5, the V gene TRBV14; the D is unclear. Trimming took off 0 bases at V and 6 bases at J, with 11 bases between the two ends. Germline values: CDR1 SGHDN, CDR2 FVKESK. CDR3 size: 14 residues. The CDR3 loop is CASSQDRAPKTQYF. CDR3 nucleotides: TGTGCCAGCAGCCAAGACCGGGCCCCGAAGACCCAGTACTTC.

The chain recombines TRBV6-5 with TRBJ2-2, with D perhaps TRBD2 (6 bases). V was pared by 1 base and J by 7 bases, with 19 bases between. CDR1 MNHEY and CDR2 SVGAGI come from the germline V gene. This CDR3 contains 17 residues. In nucleotides, the CDR3 is TGTGCCAGCAGTTACTATGGGGTGGCGGGGACCCTCGGGGAGCTGTTTTTT. Protein sequence: CASSYYGVAGTLGELFF.

As concerns this clonotype: The junction departs from germline at one end; a sequencing error may be responsible. V and J are TRBV12-5 and TRBJ2-3, with 8 bases identical to TRBD2. Germline V gene data show CDR1 as LGHNT and CDR2 as FRNRAP. The CDR3 is 14 amino acids. CDR3: CASSPSGRTDAQYF. CDR3 coding DNA: TGTGCCAGCAGCCCTAGCGGGCGCACAGATGCGCAGTATTTT. Full variable domain (remainder filled in from reference TRBV12-5 and TRBJ2-3): DARVTQTPRHKVTEMGQEVTMRCQPILGHNTVFWYRQTMMQGLELLAYFRNRAPLDDSGMPKDRFSAEMPDATLATLKIQPSEPRDSAVYFCASSPSGRTDAQYFGPGTRLTVL.

There are many counts of this clonotype. This chain's CDR3 is CASSFTGTGRETQYF. DNA for the CDR3: TGTGCCAGCAGCTTCACCGGGACAGGGCGAGAGACCCAGTACTTC. The chain is built from TRBV7-3 and TRBJ2-5; 9 bases match TRBD1. Trimming at V came to 3 bases and at J to 4 bases, leaving 6 bases not matched to a gene. Germline V gene data show CDR1 as SGHTA and CDR2 as FQGTGA. This CDR3 contains 15 residues.

This clonotype was counted once. Given a much more abundant clone one base away, this may be a read error. The V call is TRBV24-1, the J call TRBJ1-2; D may be TRBD1 (5 bases). This CDR3 is built from 13 residues. V gave up 7 bases and J gave up 6 bases, with 14 bases separating them. Germline V gene sequence: CDR1 KGHDR, CDR2 SFDVKD. CDR3 sequence: CATRDAGSNGYTF. The CDR3 bases are TGTGCCACCAGGGACGCAGGGAGCAATGGCTACACCTTC.

Concerning this clonotype: A far larger clone is just one base off, so this is likely a read error. The chain joins TRBV7-9 to TRBJ2-7; D remains ambiguous. The germline V gene encodes CDR1 SEHNR and CDR2 FQNEAQ (reference sequence). Between the trimmed V and J ends, which lost 4 bases and 5 bases, there was a span of 6 bases. CDR3 length: 11 amino acids. The CDR3: CASSSYDEQYF. The CDR3 nucleotides read TGTGCCAGCAGCTCCTACGACGAGCAGTACTTC.

This clonotype was observed a few times. A read error is likely, as this CDR3 ends without the conserved phenylalanine or tryptophan. V is TRBV20-1 and J is TRBJ1-1, with 7 positions matching TRBD1. This CDR3 is 13 amino acids long. From germline, CDR1 is DFQATT and CDR2 SNEGSKA (reference sequence). Germline trimming cut 5 bases from V and 2 bases from J; bases unmatched to any gene: 5. The CDR3 spells CSAGGQINTEAFL. The CDR3 DNA is TGCAGTGCTGGGGGACAGATCAACACTGAAGCTTTCCTT.